This entry features one TCR beta chain sequence. Its antigen is not identified. This sample is part of a study of T cells in Graves' hyperthyroidism and ophthalmopathy. The CDR3 totals 17 residues. Per the germline V gene, CDR1 is LNHDA and CDR2 is SQIVND (reference sequence). The ends were cut back, 6 bases at V and 4 bases at J, with 21 bases in the middle. Whole-study results and caveats: Most clonotypes expanded in thyroid above 0.001 were likewise present in blood. It was a median approximately 6 months before onset that the model predicted ophthalmopathy. Ophthalmopathy cases were set apart from stable hyperthyroidism by a 13 V-J model.

Fresh peripheral blood, 8 to 10 ml of it, supplied the PBMCs. Template material for amplifying TCR beta CDR3 regions consisted of RNA transcripts. The HTBI primer set drove a first-round RT-PCR of the TCR CDR3. TCRdb re-derived calls from the multiplex PCR reads in MiXCR, one entry per CDR3 protein. Of hundreds of thousands of distinct CDR3 sequences listed, approximately 36% are singletons. The J gene is TRBJ1-4, the V gene TRBV19; weak D call: TRBD1 (6 bases). The sample taken for sequencing was blood. This sequence originates from a woman in her thirties or forties with Graves' hyperthyroidism. Here the CDR3 DNA reads TGTGCCAGTAGAGGTATCGGACAGTGGGGCCTTAATGAAAAACTGTTTTTT. Protein: CASRGIGQWGLNEKLFF.